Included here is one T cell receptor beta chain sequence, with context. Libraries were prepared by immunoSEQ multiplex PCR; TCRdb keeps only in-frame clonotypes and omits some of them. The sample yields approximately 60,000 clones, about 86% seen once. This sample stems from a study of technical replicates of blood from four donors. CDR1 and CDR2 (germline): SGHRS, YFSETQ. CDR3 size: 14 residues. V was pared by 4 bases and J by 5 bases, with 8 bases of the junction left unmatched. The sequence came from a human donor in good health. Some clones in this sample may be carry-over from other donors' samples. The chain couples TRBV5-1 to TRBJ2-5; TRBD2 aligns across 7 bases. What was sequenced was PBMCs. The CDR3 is CASSQTSRSETQYF. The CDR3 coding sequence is TGCGCCAGCAGCCAGACTAGCCGGTCGGAGACCCAGTACTTC. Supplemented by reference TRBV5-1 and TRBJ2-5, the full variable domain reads KAGVTQTPRYLIKTRGQQVTLSCSPISGHRSVSWYQQTPGQGLQFLFEYFSETQRNKGNFPGRFSGRQFSNSRSEMNVSTLELGDSALYLCASSQTSRSETQYFGPGTRLLVL.